The 10 T cell receptor beta chains listed next were all sequenced from one sample in a study of blood T cell repertoires in COVID-19. Data came from immunoSEQ multiplex PCR; TCRdb stores just in-frame clones and leaves some out. The top ten clones hold 8.9% of a sample with approximately 140,000 clones, around 84% of them seen once. Sequencing input: peripheral blood. The receptors come from a man aged 25-40 years with COVID-19, enrolled during active disease.

The rearrangement uses TRBV7-8 and TRBJ1-1, with D unresolved. CDR1 is SGHVS, CDR2 FQNEAQ, per germline. V lost 5 bases, J lost 7 bases, and 8 bases lay in between. This CDR3 region has 11 residues. Written as DNA, the CDR3 is TGTGCCAGCAGCCGTAGCGGTGAAGCTTTCTTT. Protein sequence: CASSRSGEAFF.

This clone has just a few counts. The chain employs TRBV14 and TRBJ2-2; D gene unclear. The V gene's germline CDR1 is SGHDN and CDR2 FVKESK. The CDR3 is made up of 12 amino acids. The ends were cut back, 4 bases at V and 6 bases at J, with 6 bases in the middle. CDR3 sequence: CASSPYAGELFF. The CDR3 coding sequence is TGTGCCAGCAGCCCCTATGCCGGGGAGCTGTTTTTT.

The J gene is TRBJ1-2, the V gene TRBV19, with D hard to call. The length of the CDR3 is 11 residues. Germline CDR1 is LNHDA and CDR2 is SQIVND (reference sequence). The V end was cut by 7 bases, the J end by 7 bases, with 10 bases between. The CDR3 nucleotides read TGTGCCAGTATGGAGGGCTTTGGCTACACCTTC. Translating it yields CASMEGFGYTF.

The rearrangement joins TRBV5-1 to TRBJ2-1; a possible D gene is TRBD2 (6 bases). This CDR3 is built from 12 residues. Germline-derived CDR1 and CDR2 are SGHRS and YFSETQ. V shed 9 bases and J shed 5 bases, with 12 bases lying between them. The CDR3 is CATTGEDNEQFF. In nucleotides, the CDR3 is TGCGCCACCACTGGGGAGGACAATGAGCAGTTCTTC. The full variable domain, its missing parts supplied by reference TRBV5-1 and TRBJ2-1, is KAGVTQTPRYLIKTRGQQVTLSCSPISGHRSVSWYQQTPGQGLQFLFEYFSETQRNKGNFPGRFSGRQFSNSRSEMNVSTLELGDSALYLCATTGEDNEQFFGPGTRLTVL.

This sequence joins TRBV28 and TRBJ2-3, with D unresolved. Trimming left V 10 bases short and J 0 bases short, with 8 bases between. The CDR3 length is 12 residues. Germline V lookup: CDR1 MDHEN, CDR2 SYDVKM. Here the CDR3 reads CATQRSTDTQYF. The CDR3 DNA is TGTGCCACCCAGAGGAGCACAGATACGCAGTATTTT.

The gene calls are TRBV7-3 and TRBJ2-1; TRBD2 aligns across 13 bases. Germline V lookup: CDR1 SGHTA, CDR2 FQGTGA. The CDR3 sequence is 17 residues long. V trimming: 4 bases; J trimming: 5 bases; junction bases outside the gene matches: 8. The CDR3 reads CASSWGTSGTRNNEQFF. The CDR3 coding sequence is TGTGCCAGCAGCTGGGGGACTAGCGGGACGAGAAACAATGAGCAGTTCTTC. Together with reference TRBV7-3 and TRBJ2-1, the CDR3 gives the full variable domain: GAGVSQTPSNKVTEKGKYVELRCDPISGHTALYWYRQSLGQGPEFLIYFQGTGAADDSGLPNDRFFAVRPEGSVSTLKIQRTERGDSAVYLCASSWGTSGTRNNEQFFGPGTRLTVL.

V is TRBV27 and J is TRBJ2-7; weak D call: TRBD2 (5 bases). Germline V lookup: CDR1 MNHEY, CDR2 SMNVEV (reference sequence). This CDR3 spans 17 amino acids. Between the trimmed V and J ends, which lost 5 bases and 4 bases, there was a span of 24 bases. The CDR3 bases are TGTGCCAGCAGTCCCTCCTCTAGCCCGGAGTTGATATACGAGCAGTACTTC. Translated, it gives CASSPSSSPELIYEQYF.

The chain joins TRBV5-4 to TRBJ2-3, with 11 bases identical to TRBD2. The CDR3 sequence is 18 residues long. Per germline, CDR1 SGHNT and CDR2 YYREEE (reference sequence). V trimming: 3 bases; J trimming: 8 bases; junction bases outside the gene matches: 17. CDR3 in amino acids: CASSSLAGGPSPTPTQYF. CDR3 DNA: TGTGCCAGCAGCTCTCTAGCGGGGGGCCCCTCCCCGACACCTACGCAGTATTTT.

The V and J genes are TRBV9 and TRBJ2-7; tentatively, D is TRBD1 (7 bases). CDR1 and CDR2 from the germline V gene are SGDLS and YYNGEE. There are 15 residues in the CDR3. Trimming removed 0 bases at V and 6 bases at J, with 16 bases between. CDR3 in DNA: TGTGCCAGCAGCGTAGGCGGAGGGGGCCGTTCCGAGCAGTACTTC. Translating gives CASSVGGGGRSEQYF.

The chain has TRBV10-2 and TRBJ2-7; D call uncertain. Germline CDR1 WSHSY, CDR2 SAAADI. V dropped 6 bases and J dropped 2 bases, with 5 bases sitting between them. This CDR3 region has 11 residues. The CDR3 loop reads CASRQTYEQYF. The CDR3 DNA is TGCGCCAGCAGACAGACCTACGAGCAGTACTTC.